This record concerns one T cell receptor beta chain sequence. Two consecutive negative NP/OP PCR tests, clearance, or resolved symptoms defined Cohort 3 recovery. V gave up 7 bases and J gave up 1 base, with 13 bases separating them. The CDR3 consists of 15 residues. Germline lookup yields CDR1 SGHTA and CDR2 FQGNSA. Original processing methods: How many nucleated cells were present was estimated from reference gene primer amplification. The assay was immunoSEQ multiplex PCR, and TCRdb's table has in-frame clones only and misses some. V, J and clone size are taken as reported in that table, and D and trimming were inferred from the DNA itself. Of roughly 290,000 clones in the sample, around nine tenths were seen once. The sample comes from a study of blood T cell repertoires in COVID-19. Study summary: Sample material is recorded as cDNA or gDNA derived from T cells, B-cell-depleted T cells, or PBMCs.

The receptor comes from a woman aged 40 to 55 who had recovered from COVID-19. Sequencing input: PBMCs or T cells enriched from blood (not recorded which). The chain carries TRBV7-2 and TRBJ2-2; the D gene is possibly TRBD2 (6 bases). Written as DNA, the CDR3 is TGTGCCAGCAACACGGGACTGCTGAACACCGGGGAGCTGTTTTTT. It specifies CASNTGLLNTGELFF. Full variable domain (remainder filled in from reference TRBV7-2 and TRBJ2-2): GAGVSQSPSNKVTEKGKDVELRCDPISGHTALYWYRQSLGQGLEFLIYFQGNSAPDKSGLPSDRFSAERTGGSVSTLTIQRTQQEDSAVYLCASNTGLLNTGELFFGEGSRLTVL.